The clone carrying this T cell receptor beta chain was counted once. These data originate in a study of blood T cell repertoires in COVID-19. Study details: Sites across the United States, Italy and Spain contributed samples from acute and convalescent COVID-19.

Sequencing used immunoSEQ multiplex PCR; TCRdb keeps in-frame clones, though not all of them. This sample has 300,000 to 400,000 clones, with 70% to 90% found just once. Trimming at V came to 5 bases and at J to 3 bases, leaving 7 bases not matched to a gene. The CDR3 contains 15 residues. Germline loops: CDR1 SGHTA, CDR2 FQGNSA. The chain recombines TRBV7-2 with TRBJ2-7; 10 positions match TRBD1. The sequence was collected from a woman in her forties or fifties with active or convalescent COVID-19. The source material was peripheral blood. DNA for the CDR3: TGTGCCAGCAGCATCGACAGGGGGCTTGTCTACGAGCAGTACTTC. Translation: CASSIDRGLVYEQYF.